Detailed here is one T cell receptor (beta chain). Its antigen is undetermined. PCR primers comprised 60 Vbeta and 13 Jbeta primers. Repertoires were generated with immunoSEQ multiplex PCR, while TCRdb's copy carries only in-frame clones and drops some. The sample has approximately 130,000 clones, and its top ten clones hold 1.5% to 2.5%. This CDR3 region has 14 residues. V lost 4 bases and J lost 4, with 15 bases in between. These data belong to a study of cytomegalovirus exposure and HLA in healthy donors. Study findings and constraints: A missense variant in DCLRE1C was later tied to TCR beta V- and J-gene trimming.

The sample was PBMCs. V and J are TRBV5-3 and TRBJ2-7; perhaps TRBD2 as D (5 bases). TRBV5-3 is labeled an ORF, and its function is uncertain. The sequence was collected from a woman in her sixties or seventies in good health and CMV-seronegative. The CDR3: CARSADVRTYEQYF. CDR3 in DNA: TGTGCCAGAAGCGCAGACGTCAGGACTTACGAGCAGTACTTC.